This T cell receptor beta chain was identified during a study of cytomegalovirus exposure and HLA in healthy donors. Study-level findings and limits: Reported performance of the classifier showed diagnosis of cytomegalovirus status with high specificity and sensitivity. In an earlier analysis, in several hundred donors, most V segments appeared productive either ~90% or ~30% of the time.

Germline-derived CDR1 and CDR2 are SNHLY and FYNNEI. This CDR3 contains 14 residues. V lost 4 bases and J lost 8; bases outside the gene matches: 6. As regards this clone: No antigen is known for it.

Primers for the PCR totalled 60 Vbeta and 13 Jbeta. In the authors' methods: Counted up in a later analysis, unique TCR beta chains came to 65 million to 100 million, with 9.5 million to 13 million shared. Sequencing was performed with immunoSEQ multiplex PCR; in TCRdb, only in-frame clones are kept and a portion is missing. V, J and clone size are those of that table, while D and trimming were read from the DNA. This table lists 85,000 to 90,000 clones. The TCR comes from a man aged 50-59 years in good health and CMV-seropositive. What was sequenced was PBMCs. The chain couples TRBV2 to TRBJ1-4; 8 nucleotides align to TRBD1. The CDR3 here is CASSARTGQEKLFF. Written as DNA, the CDR3 is TGTGCCAGCAGTGCGCGGACAGGGCAGGAAAAACTGTTTTTT.